Listed below are T cell receptor beta chains from one sample, sequenced in a study of cytomegalovirus exposure and HLA in healthy donors. Method: immunoSEQ multiplex PCR; TCRdb's copy keeps in-frame clones and lacks some. The sample records approximately 150,000 clones, 81% being singletons. The source material was PBMCs. These receptors were collected from a woman under 30 in good health and CMV-seropositive. Each CDR3 is given with its conserved first and last residue. The D gene is left open where the match is weak.

D gene	V gene	J gene	CDR3 protein
NA	TRBV7-6	TRBJ2-3	CASSPVTDTQYF
TRBD2	TRBV10-3	TRBJ2-1	CAISDPPSGASYNEQFF
TRBD1	TRBV6-1	TRBJ1-3	CASSDPGQGANTIYF
NA	TRBV28	TRBJ1-1	CASSLTLGAVSTGTEAFF
NA	TRBV5-1	TRBJ1-1	CASSGLSITEAFF
NA	TRBV29-1	TRBJ2-3	CSADGQIPSTDTQYF
TRBD2	TRBV2	TRBJ2-2	CASSEPGLGPAGELFF
NA	TRBV7-4	TRBJ1-5	CASRHTGLHSNQPQHF
TRBD2	TRBV7-7	TRBJ2-3	CASSLRPAGEVTDTQYF
TRBD1	TRBV19	NA	CASSTQRQGGYEQYF
TRBD1	TRBV29-1	TRBJ1-1	CSVRGQGRNTEAFF